This entry lists 17 T cell receptor beta chains sequenced from one sample in a study of shared clonotypes between healthy human individuals. CD45RO-negative cells were positively selected for CCR7, leaving out terminally differentiated effector memory CD45RA+ cells. Clones were sequenced by immunoSEQ multiplex PCR, and TCRdb holds only the in-frame ones, with some missing. In the table there are over 800,000 clones, more than 85% of which are singletons. What was sequenced was naive CD8+ T cells sorted from blood. These receptor sequences come from a man younger than 45 in good health.

CDR3 bases: TGTGCCAGCAGCTCCCGGGGGTACAATGAGCAGTTCTTC. It encodes CASSSRGYNEQFF. The chain joins TRBV9 to TRBJ2-1, with D perhaps TRBD2 (6 bases). The CDR3 length is 13 residues. V lost 4 bases to trimming and J lost 4 bases, with 9 bases between them. Germline CDR1 and CDR2: SGDLS and YYNGEE.

The chain links TRBV7-2 to TRBJ1-1; perhaps TRBD1 as D (5 bases). Deletions cut 0 bases from V and 3 bases from J, with 8 bases between. Looked up from germline, CDR1 is SGHTA and CDR2 is FQGNSA. This CDR3 has 14 residues. CDR3 DNA: TGTGCCAGCAGCTTAGCCGGGGCGGACACTGAAGCTTTCTTT. It translates to CASSLAGADTEAFF.

The J gene is TRBJ1-4, the V gene TRBV5-1; maybe TRBD1 (6 bases). The germline V and J ends were trimmed by 4 bases and 6 bases, with 28 bases remaining between them. This CDR3 has 19 residues. Germline values: CDR1 SGHRS, CDR2 YFSETQ. This CDR3 is CASSPFSEAARGGYEKLFF. Here the CDR3 DNA reads TGCGCCAGCAGCCCTTTCTCCGAAGCCGCCAGGGGAGGGTATGAAAAACTGTTTTTT.

The chain is built from TRBV5-1 and TRBJ1-2; D gene unclear. Germline V gene sequence: CDR1 SGHRS, CDR2 YFSETQ. V lost 6 bases and J 3 bases, leaving 18 bases between the germline ends. The CDR3 sequence is 15 residues long. The CDR3 DNA is TGCGCCAGCACCCCCGGAACAGCCGACTACTATGGCTACACCTTC. As protein: CASTPGTADYYGYTF.

The chain has TRBV15 and TRBJ2-5; D is perhaps TRBD1 or TRBD2 (5 bases each). The CDR3 runs 13 residues. Trimming pared 10 bases from V and 5 bases from J, leaving 17 bases between. Germline-derived CDR1 and CDR2 are LNHNV and YYDKDF (reference sequence). CDR3 sequence reads: CAIGTGTSETQYF. CDR3 sequence (DNA): TGTGCCATTGGAACCGGGACGTCGGAGACCCAGTACTTC.

The J gene is TRBJ2-1, the V gene TRBV29-1; a possible D gene is TRBD2 (6 bases). V was cut by 6 bases and J by 0 bases, with 9 bases left in between. This CDR3 has 13 residues. Germline CDR1 is SQVTM and CDR2 is ANQGSEA. CDR3 nucleotide sequence: TGCAGCGTCGGGGGAATCTCCTACAATGAGCAGTTCTTC. Protein sequence: CSVGGISYNEQFF.

This clone occurred once. The chain employs TRBV7-9 and TRBJ2-2; 11 bases map to TRBD2. The CDR3 sequence is 17 residues long. Germline V gene sequence: CDR1 SEHNR, CDR2 FQNEAQ (reference sequence). The trim removed 5 bases at V and 2 bases at J, leaving 7 bases unmatched. The CDR3 DNA is TGTGCCAGCAGCCCCGTGGGACTAGCGGCTAACACCGGGGAGCTGTTTTTT. This encodes CASSPVGLAANTGELFF.

The genes are TRBV6-1 and TRBJ2-7; no clear D. The ends were cut back, 2 bases at V and 3 bases at J, with 11 bases in the middle. Germline V gene data show CDR1 as MNHNS and CDR2 as SASEGT. This CDR3 has 14 amino acids. CDR3 nucleotides: TGTGCCAGCAGTGAATTCGGATCTATCTACGAGCAGTACTTC. It is translated as CASSEFGSIYEQYF.

The V gene is TRBV7-3, the J gene TRBJ2-7, with TRBD1 as a possible D gene (5 bases). The V end lost 3 bases, the J end lost 7 bases, and 19 bases lay between the germline ends. Germline values: CDR1 SGHTA, CDR2 FQGTGA. The CDR3 is 15 amino acids. The CDR3 region has the DNA TGTGCCAGCAGCTTCACAGGCGCTGCGCTGGAAGAGCAGTACTTC. It yields the protein CASSFTGAALEEQYF.

This rearrangement joins TRBV18 to TRBJ1-5; D is unresolved. Trimming took off 3 bases at V and 1 base at J, with 4 bases between the two ends. The CDR3 length is 13 residues. Germline V CDR1 and CDR2: KGHSH, LQKENI. For the CDR3, the DNA is TGTGCCAGCTCACCGGAGAGCAATCAGCCCCAGCATTTT. Residues: CASSPESNQPQHF.

This chain uses TRBV11-3 with TRBJ2-2; no reliable D call. Trimming stripped 4 bases from V and 0 bases from J, with 9 bases between. Germline V gene sequence: CDR1 SGHNT, CDR2 YENEEA. The CDR3 is made up of 15 amino acids. CDR3 in DNA: TGTGCCAGCAGCTCCTATGACGCGAACACCGGGGAGCTGTTTTTT. It specifies CASSSYDANTGELFF.

V and J are TRBV6-5 and TRBJ2-7; D unclear. CDR3 size: 13 residues. Germline V gene data show CDR1 as MNHEY and CDR2 as SVGAGI. The germline V and J ends were trimmed by 0 bases and 5 bases, with 8 bases remaining between them. In nucleotides, the CDR3 is TGTGCCAGCAGTTACTCGTTCGACCACGAGCAGTACTTC. Translating gives CASSYSFDHEQYF.

This sequence joins TRBV5-1 and TRBJ2-7; TRBD1 matches at 7 bases. The CDR3 has 17 amino acids. The trim removed 4 bases at V and 0 bases at J, leaving 13 bases unmatched. The germline CDR1 and CDR2 sequences are SGHRS and YFSETQ. The DNA for the CDR3 is TGCGCCAGCAGCCAAGCACCCCGGGACAGTAGCTCCTACGAGCAGTACTTC. Amino acid sequence: CASSQAPRDSSSYEQYF.

The J gene is TRBJ2-2, the V gene TRBV10-3; no firm D call. The CDR3 loop spans 13 amino acids. V lost 3 bases and J 2 bases, leaving 4 bases between the germline ends. The germline gives CDR1 ENHRY, CDR2 SYGVKD. CDR3 sequence: CAISEPNTGELFF. In DNA, the CDR3 is TGTGCCATCAGTGAACCCAACACCGGGGAGCTGTTTTTT.

The CDR3 DNA is TGTGCCATCAGTGATGGAGCAAAAATCTCCTACGAGCAGTACTTC. This codes for CAISDGAKISYEQYF. This sequence joins TRBV10-3 and TRBJ2-7; D gene uncertain. Germline V gene lookup returns CDR1 ENHRY and CDR2 SYGVKD. V lost 3 bases and J 0 bases, leaving 12 bases between the germline ends. CDR3 size: 15 residues.

As regards this clone: Other DNA sequences within the sample encode an identical CDR3. V gene TRBV7-9 combines with J gene TRBJ2-5; D ambiguous. This CDR3 comprises 11 residues. CDR1 is SEHNR and CDR2 is FQNEAQ in the germline V gene (reference sequence). Trimming cost V 5 bases and J 2 bases, with 3 bases left between them. The CDR3 DNA follows: TGTGCCAGCAGCCTTCAAGAGACCCAGTACTTC. Amino acid sequence: CASSLQETQYF.

This clone was found once. The same CDR3 can be traced to other DNA sequences in this sample. V gene TRBV6-5 combines with J gene TRBJ2-7; D possibly uses TRBD1 or TRBD2 (5 bases each). The CDR3 consists of 15 residues. Germline V gene lookup returns CDR1 MNHEY and CDR2 SVGAGI. The V end was cut by 0 bases, the J end by 0 bases, with 9 bases between. In DNA, the CDR3 is TGTGCCAGCAGTTACTCAGCAGGGAGCTCCTACGAGCAGTACTTC. It codes for CASSYSAGSSYEQYF.